This T cell receptor (beta chain) was profiled in a study of early T cells in non-severe SARS-CoV-2 infection. About the research overall: From unsorted whole blood, bulk RNA was sequenced, and the chains remained unpaired. Broader study findings: VDJdb-based annotation leaned toward anti-spike CD8 responses and missed private and CD4 specificities.

Unique molecular identifiers were affixed to single, distinct cDNA molecules. TCRdb processed the 5' RACE reads anew with MiXCR; each CDR3 protein has one entry. Of some 45,000 distinct CDR3 sequences listed, about 4% are singletons. Points on this clonotype: Its target is unknown.

The receptor was derived from an adult who was a healthcare worker with PCR-confirmed SARS-CoV-2 infection or an uninfected control (not recorded which). Sequencing input: whole blood.

The CDR3 DNA reads as TGTGCCATCAGTGAGTGGACTAGCGGCACAGATACGCAGTATTTT. Translated: CAISEWTSGTDTQYF. This chain uses TRBV10-3 with TRBJ2-3; 9 nucleotides agree with TRBD2. The ends lost 1 base at V and 1 base at J; junction bases unmatched: 0. This CDR3 has 15 residues. Germline lookup yields CDR1 ENHRY and CDR2 SYGVKD.